A selection of T cell receptor beta chains follows, all from one sample in a study of T cell responses to AZD1222 COVID-19 vaccine. Measured with immunoSEQ multiplex PCR; TCRdb has only the in-frame clones, and not every one. The data hold over 150,000 clones, with 75% to 90% observed a single time. The sequencing used peripheral blood, collected on day 0 of AZD1222 vaccination. Receptors were obtained from an adult in good health. Both conserved end residues are part of each CDR3. The order of the fields is V gene, D gene, clone size, J gene, CDR3 protein, CDR3 DNA. D genes are given only for firm matches. A clone size is listed for some rows: how often the clone was seen (once, few, many), or a class if it is expanded.

TRBV7-9,TRBD1,NA,TRBJ1-2,CASSLVSGGNYGYTF,TGTGCCAGCAGCTTAGTTTCAGGGGGAAACTATGGCTACACCTTC
TRBV4-1,TRBD2,NA,TRBJ2-7,CASSQEGTSYYYEQYF,TGCGCCAGCAGCCAAGAAGGGACTAGCTATTACTACGAGCAGTACTTC
TRBV7-2,NA,NA,TRBJ1-2,CASSLATFNYGYTF,TGTGCCAGCAGCTTAGCAACATTTAACTATGGCTACACCTTC
TRBV5-1,NA,NA,TRBJ2-7,CASSSTTGSYEQYF,TGCGCCAGCAGTTCTACGACAGGCTCCTACGAGCAGTACTTC
TRBV20-1,NA,NA,TRBJ2-1,CSALDYEQFF,TGCAGTGCCCTTGACTATGAGCAGTTCTTC
TRBV12-3/TRBV12-4,NA,NA,TRBJ2-4,CASTEGRNIQYF,TGTGCCAGCACCGAGGGGAGAAACATTCAGTACTTC
TRBV4-1,NA,NA,TRBJ2-3,CASSLTGLSTDTQYF,TGCGCCAGCAGCCTAACGGGACTTAGCACAGATACGCAGTATTTT
TRBV19,TRBD1,NA,TRBJ2-7,CASSPGTVGYEQYF,TGTGCCAGTAGTCCCGGGACAGTCGGTTACGAGCAGTACTTC
TRBV11-2,NA,NA,TRBJ2-2,CASSFSAGITGELFF,TGTGCCAGCAGCTTTTCGGCAGGGATTACCGGGGAGCTGTTTTTT
TRBV7-9,TRBD2,NA,TRBJ2-1,CASSSTSGGNNEQFF,TGTGCCAGCAGCTCGACTAGCGGGGGGAACAATGAGCAGTTCTTC
TRBV10-3,TRBD1,NA,TRBJ1-1,CATGQGFTEAFF,TGTGCCACTGGACAGGGTTTCACTGAAGCTTTCTTT
TRBV28,TRBD1,once,TRBJ2-1,CASSLRDRGLASYNEQFF,TGTGCCAGCAGTTTACGGGACAGGGGCTTGGCGTCCTACAATGAGCAGTTCTTC
TRBV3-1/TRBV3-2,NA,NA,TRBJ1-4,CASSKSRAGNEKLFF,TGTGCCAGCAGCAAAAGCAGGGCCGGTAATGAAAAACTGTTTTTT
TRBV9,TRBD2,NA,TRBJ2-3,CASSQDGGDTQYF,TGTGCCAGCAGTCAAGACGGGGGGGATACGCAGTATTTT
TRBV9,NA,NA,TRBJ2-5,CASSVATTMAETQYF,TGTGCCAGCAGCGTAGCTACAACCATGGCGGAGACCCAGTACTTC
TRBV27,NA,NA,TRBJ1-6,CASMLSSYNSPLHF,TGTGCCAGCATGTTGAGCTCCTATAATTCACCCCTCCACTTT
TRBV19,NA,NA,TRBJ1-5,CASSPGPFRPQHF,TGTGCCAGTAGTCCGGGCCCTTTTCGGCCCCAGCATTTT
TRBV10-3,NA,NA,TRBJ1-1,CAIRTGTMNTEAFF,TGTGCCATCAGAACCGGGACAATGAACACTGAAGCTTTCTTT
TRBV7-9,TRBD1,NA,TRBJ1-2,CASSPKTGGAGYTF,TGTGCCAGCAGCCCGAAAACAGGGGGCGCGGGCTACACCTTC
TRBV2,NA,NA,TRBJ1-3,CASSEGAEASGNTIYF,TGTGCCAGCAGTGAAGGTGCTGAGGCCTCTGGAAACACCATATATTTT
TRBV14,NA,NA,TRBJ2-3,CASSQVLGGPTTDTQYF,TGTGCCAGCAGCCAAGTGTTGGGGGGACCCACCACAGATACGCAGTATTTT
TRBV6-6,NA,NA,TRBJ2-5,CASRAKTETQYF,TGTGCCAGCAGAGCAAAGACGGAGACCCAGTACTTC
TRBV5-4,NA,NA,TRBJ2-7,CASSVGISYEQYF,TGTGCCAGCAGCGTAGGGATCTCCTACGAGCAGTACTTC
TRBV19,NA,NA,TRBJ1-3,CASTPGAANSGNTIYF,TGTGCCAGTACCCCAGGGGCCGCAAACTCTGGAAACACCATATATTTT
TRBV13,TRBD2,NA,TRBJ2-1,CASSLGSGTSGGALNEQFF,TGTGCCAGCAGCTTAGGCAGTGGGACTAGCGGGGGGGCCTTAAATGAGCAGTTCTTC
TRBV27,TRBD1,NA,TRBJ1-6,CATSTGKYSPLHF,TGTGCCACCTCGACAGGGAAATATTCACCCCTCCACTTT
TRBV4-1,NA,NA,TRBJ1-5,CASSQGGSNQPQHF,TGCGCCAGCAGCCAAGGGGGCAGCAATCAGCCCCAGCATTTT
TRBV7-6,NA,NA,TRBJ1-1,CASSSPTGSMNTEAFF,TGTGCCAGCAGCTCTCCGACAGGCTCCATGAACACTGAAGCTTTCTTT
TRBV25-1,NA,NA,TRBJ1-6,CASRLQEINSPLHF,TGTGCCAGCAGACTACAGGAGATTAATTCACCCCTCCACTTT
TRBV6-2/TRBV6-3,NA,NA,TRBJ2-7,CASSYATEQYF,TGTGCCAGCAGTTACGCCACAGAGCAGTACTTC
TRBV2,NA,few,TRBJ1-1,CASSEAIMGTEAFF,TGTGCCAGCAGTGAAGCGATCATGGGGACAGAAGCTTTCTTT
TRBV27,NA,NA,TRBJ1-1,CASSLLRGPEAFF,TGTGCCAGCAGTTTATTGCGGGGGCCTGAAGCTTTCTTT
TRBV13,TRBD2,NA,TRBJ2-3,CASSPEERGARDTQYF,TGTGCCAGCAGCCCCGAGGAGCGGGGGGCCAGAGATACGCAGTATTTT
TRBV6-1,NA,once,TRBJ1-5,CASSFPGIEQPQHF,TGTGCCAGCAGTTTCCCAGGGATAGAACAGCCCCAGCATTTT
TRBV3-1/TRBV3-2,TRBD2,NA,TRBJ2-1,CASSLLVSGGNNEQFF,TGTGCCAGCAGCCTGCTTGTTAGCGGGGGGAACAATGAGCAGTTCTTC
TRBV25-1,NA,once,TRBJ2-1,CASKEGNEQFF,TGTGCCAGTAAGGAGGGAAATGAGCAGTTCTTC
TRBV6-1,NA,once,TRBJ2-2,CASSEYDRNTGELFF,TGTGCCAGCAGTGAATACGACAGAAACACCGGGGAGCTGTTTTTT
TRBV7-6,NA,once,TRBJ1-1,CASSSQPKAFF,TGTGCCAGCAGCTCCCAGCCTAAGGCTTTCTTT
TRBV5-1,TRBD1,NA,TRBJ1-1,CASSETGTGGSEAFF,TGCGCCAGCAGCGAAACCGGGACAGGGGGCTCCGAAGCTTTCTTT
TRBV11-3,NA,NA,TRBJ2-7,CASSAARANEQYF,TGTGCCAGCAGCGCTGCTAGGGCGAATGAGCAGTACTTC
TRBV9,TRBD1,NA,TRBJ1-2,CASSVADRGEINYGYTF,TGTGCCAGCAGCGTAGCGGACAGGGGCGAAATTAACTATGGCTACACCTTC
TRBV29-1,NA,NA,TRBJ2-2,CSVNTVNTGELFF,TGCAGCGTGAACACGGTGAACACCGGGGAGCTGTTTTTT
TRBV27,NA,NA,TRBJ1-6,CASSSRSNSPLHF,TGTGCCAGCAGTTCTCGTAGTAATTCACCCCTCCACTTT
TRBV12-3/TRBV12-4,NA,NA,TRBJ1-6,CASSLTGSPLHF,TGTGCCAGCAGTTTAACAGGATCACCCCTCCACTTT
TRBV7-2,TRBD2,NA,TRBJ2-5,CASSELLAGTGTQYF,TGTGCCAGCAGTGAATTACTAGCGGGGACTGGGACCCAGTACTTC
TRBV19,TRBD1,NA,TRBJ1-2,CASSTHPLLDRSNNYGYTF,TGTGCCAGTAGTACCCACCCCCTCCTGGACAGGTCAAATAACTATGGCTACACCTTC
TRBV11-2,TRBD2,NA,TRBJ2-5,CASSSGLAGPGGRETQYF,TGTGCCAGCAGCTCGGGCCTAGCGGGGCCGGGGGGTAGAGAGACCCAGTACTTC
TRBV2,NA,once,TRBJ1-6,CASRGGGISPLHF,TGTGCCAGCAGGGGTGGCGGGATTTCACCCCTCCACTTT
TRBV29-1,NA,NA,TRBJ1-1,CSVEGGNTEAFF,TGCAGCGTTGAGGGGGGGAACACTGAAGCTTTCTTT
TRBV3-1/TRBV3-2,NA,NA,TRBJ1-1,CASSQWGLEQGNTEAFF,TGTGCCAGCAGCCAATGGGGTCTGGAACAGGGAAACACTGAAGCTTTCTTT
TRBV6-5,NA,NA,TRBJ2-4,CASSKSGLAKNIQYF,TGTGCCAGCAGTAAGAGCGGGCTAGCCAAAAACATTCAGTACTTC
TRBV5-1,TRBD1,NA,TRBJ2-4,CASSLFVTGSIAKNIQYF,TGCGCCAGCAGCCTATTTGTGACAGGGTCCATAGCCAAAAACATTCAGTACTTC
TRBV5-1,NA,NA,TRBJ1-3,CASSLDSGEDTIYF,TGCGCCAGCAGCTTGGATTCCGGGGAGGACACCATATATTTT
TRBV7-9,NA,few,TRBJ1-1,CASSLEGIWAFF,TGTGCCAGCAGCTTAGAAGGAATCTGGGCTTTCTTT
TRBV2,NA,NA,TRBJ1-5,CASRGGTFNQPQHF,TGTGCCAGCAGGGGGGGGACCTTTAATCAGCCCCAGCATTTT
TRBV7-9,NA,NA,TRBJ2-2,CASSLRQDLTGELFF,TGTGCCAGCAGCTTAAGGCAAGACCTCACCGGGGAGCTGTTTTTT
TRBV29-1,NA,NA,TRBJ2-7,CSAEGMGASSYEQYF,TGCAGCGCAGAGGGCATGGGGGCCAGCTCCTACGAGCAGTACTTC